Below, 30 T cell receptor beta chains from the same sample are listed, as sequenced in a study of shared clonotypes between healthy human individuals. Sequencing was performed with immunoSEQ multiplex PCR; in TCRdb, only in-frame clones are kept and a portion is missing. Seen here are some 650,000 clones, 97% observed once, and the top ten hold about 0.06%. Sequencing was performed on naive CD4+ T cells sorted from blood. Subset meaning: CD45RA+ positively selected. The source is a woman aged 30 to 39 in good health.

About this clone itself: The sample has other DNA sequences that encode this CDR3 too. The chain links TRBV11-2 to TRBJ2-1; D gene uncertain. Germline V CDR1 and CDR2: SGHAT, FQNNGV. CDR3 length: 13 residues. V lost 1 base and J 7 bases, leaving 8 bases between the germline ends. CDR3 bases: TGTGCCAGCAGCTTAGGGCGTTCGAATGAGCAGTTCTTC. Translated: CASSLGRSNEQFF.

This chain uses TRBV28 with TRBJ2-7, with TRBD1 identical over 9 bases. CDR1 MDHEN and CDR2 SYDVKM come from the germline V gene. The CDR3 extends over 14 amino acids. Unmatched junction bases numbered 8, after V lost 5 bases and J lost 6 bases. CDR3 DNA: TGTGCCAGCAGTCCTCCGGGACAGGGCACCGAGCAGTACTTC. Encoded protein: CASSPPGQGTEQYF.

The chain joins TRBV5-1 to TRBJ1-2; no clear D. Per the germline V gene, CDR1 is SGHRS and CDR2 is YFSETQ. Deletions cut 4 bases from V and 4 bases from J, with 5 bases between. The CDR3 covers 11 residues. CDR3 nucleotide sequence: TGCGCCAGCAGCGACTCCTATGGCTACACCTTC. Its translation: CASSDSYGYTF.

V gene TRBV19 combines with J gene TRBJ1-4; TRBD1 is a possible D gene (6 bases). Germline V gene lookup returns CDR1 LNHDA and CDR2 SQIVND (reference sequence). This CDR3 is built from 14 residues. Deletions cut 5 bases from V and 8 bases from J, with 15 bases between. CDR3 amino acids: CASSLRKGGEKLFF. CDR3 coding DNA: TGTGCCAGTAGTCTCAGAAAGGGGGGCGAAAAACTGTTTTTT.

The genes are TRBV10-3 and TRBJ2-1, with 9 positions matching TRBD2. Germline CDR1 is ENHRY and CDR2 is SYGVKD. The V gene end was trimmed by 8 bases and the J gene end by 4 bases; junction bases not matched to a gene: 12. The CDR3 is 16 residues long. The CDR3 is CAIGGLAGSTYNEQFF. CDR3 nucleotide sequence: TGTGCCATCGGGGGACTAGCCGGATCAACTTACAATGAGCAGTTCTTC.

The chain recombines TRBV11-3 with TRBJ2-3; tentatively, D is TRBD1 or TRBD2 (5 bases each). The V end lost 5 bases, the J end lost 0 bases, and 12 bases lay between the germline ends. This CDR3 comprises 15 residues. Germline CDR1 and CDR2: SGHNT and YENEEA. The CDR3 region is CASSVGTASTDTQYF. The CDR3 coding sequence is TGTGCCAGCAGCGTCGGGACGGCAAGCACAGATACGCAGTATTTT.

The chain is built from TRBV28 and TRBJ2-1, with TRBD1 matching over 7 bases. Germline V gene lookup returns CDR1 MDHEN and CDR2 SYDVKM. CDR3 size: 17 residues. V was pared by 7 bases and J by 1 base, with 13 bases of the junction left unmatched. As DNA, the CDR3 is TGTGCCAGCATCAGCAACAGGGGTAAGGTTTCCTACAATGAGCAGTTCTTC. Amino acids: CASISNRGKVSYNEQFF.

The chain links TRBV2 to TRBJ2-5; unclear D gene. Germline V lookup: CDR1 SNHLY, CDR2 FYNNEI. Trimming removed 2 bases at V and 0 bases at J, with 10 bases between. The CDR3 sequence is 15 residues long. This CDR3 is CASSESQAYQETQYF. CDR3 DNA sequence: TGTGCCAGCAGTGAAAGTCAGGCGTACCAAGAGACCCAGTACTTC.

The chain recombines TRBV27 with TRBJ2-3; D perhaps matches TRBD1 (5 bases). The CDR3 totals 17 residues. V shed 4 bases and J shed 1 base, with 18 bases lying between them. Germline-derived CDR1 and CDR2 are MNHEY and SMNVEV (reference sequence). The CDR3 DNA reads TGTGCCAGCAGTTCCCACACATTAGGGGCCCGCACAGATACGCAGTATTTT. Amino acids: CASSSHTLGARTDTQYF.

The rearrangement uses TRBV5-4 and TRBJ2-1, with 8 nucleotides matching TRBD2. The CDR3 totals 16 residues. Trimming removed 4 bases from V and 9 bases from J; junction bases left unmatched: 15. Germline V gives CDR1 SGHNT, CDR2 YYREEE (reference sequence). This CDR3 reads CASSNNGWLAGGEQFF. The CDR3, as DNA: TGTGCCAGCAGCAACAATGGGTGGCTAGCGGGTGGTGAGCAGTTCTTC.

This clone was picked up one time. This chain links TRBV6-1 with TRBJ2-7; the D gene is possibly TRBD1 (6 bases). CDR1 and CDR2 (germline): MNHNS, SASEGT. CDR3 length: 16 residues. Trimming shortened V by 2 bases and J by 4 bases, and 18 bases separated the two germline ends. The CDR3 protein is CASSEFRAAGEYEQYF. In DNA form, the CDR3 reads TGTGCCAGCAGTGAATTCCGAGCCGCAGGGGAGTACGAGCAGTACTTC.

The V call is TRBV5-8, the J call TRBJ2-1; 9 bases match TRBD1. The CDR3 consists of 14 residues. V dropped 3 bases and J dropped 8; count of bases not matched to a gene: 6. The germline gives CDR1 SGHTS, CDR2 YDEGEE. This chain's CDR3 is CASSWDRERHEQFF. CDR3 coding DNA: TGTGCCAGCAGCTGGGACAGGGAAAGGCATGAGCAGTTCTTC.

V usage is TRBV5-6 and J usage is TRBJ1-5; maybe TRBD1 (6 bases). The ends were cut back, 1 base at V and 6 bases at J, with 14 bases in the middle. This CDR3 comprises 15 residues. The germline CDR1 and CDR2 sequences are SGHDT and YYEEEE. The CDR3 DNA is TGTGCCAGCAGCTTGAAGCGGGGGGCGAGTCAGCCCCAGCATTTT. This sequence encodes CASSLKRGASQPQHF.

The chain carries TRBV30 and TRBJ1-3; D is uncertain. V shed 1 base and J shed 0 bases, with 7 bases lying between them. This CDR3 is built from 14 residues. The V gene's germline CDR1 is GTSNPN and CDR2 SVGIG (reference sequence). The CDR3 loop reads CAWSGWFSGNTIYF. Written as DNA, the CDR3 is TGTGCCTGGAGTGGATGGTTCTCTGGAAACACCATATATTTT.

The chain couples TRBV7-2 to TRBJ2-2; 9 bases map to TRBD1. In germline, CDR1 is SGHTA, CDR2 FQGNSA. The CDR3 runs to 15 residues. V was clipped by 1 base and J by 4 bases; unmatched bases: 1. The CDR3 region has the DNA TGTGCCAGCAGCTTAGGGACAGGGGCCACCGGGGAGCTGTTTTTT. It encodes CASSLGTGATGELFF.

The gene calls are TRBV18 and TRBJ2-3; D gene ambiguous. The germline V gene encodes CDR1 KGHSH and CDR2 LQKENI. The CDR3 runs to 12 residues. Trimming took off 6 bases at V and 6 bases at J, with 10 bases between the two ends. As DNA, the CDR3 is TGTGCCAGCTCCCGCGCAACGGATACGCAGTATTTT. It encodes CASSRATDTQYF.

This clone was detected once. The gene calls are TRBV9 and TRBJ2-1, with TRBD2 matching over 10 bases. The CDR3 runs 16 residues. V shed 0 bases and J 5 bases; nucleotides not matched to a gene: 5. CDR1 is SGDLS, CDR2 YYNGEE, per germline. The CDR3 spells CASSVASGSFDNEQFF. The CDR3 DNA follows: TGTGCCAGCAGCGTAGCTAGCGGGAGTTTCGACAATGAGCAGTTCTTC.

The chain joins TRBV10-2 to TRBJ2-7; 7 nucleotides align to TRBD1. CDR1 WSHSY and CDR2 SAAADI come from the germline V gene. The CDR3 loop spans 12 amino acids. Trimming cost V 8 bases and J 2 bases; bases outside gene matches: 3. This CDR3 reads CASRDSPYEQYF. CDR3 nucleotide sequence: TGCGCCAGCCGGGACAGCCCCTACGAGCAGTACTTC.

This chain joins TRBV14 and TRBJ2-5, with TRBD2 matching 8 bases. J gave up 5 bases and V 4 bases, and 9 bases lay outside the gene matches. In germline, CDR1 is SGHDN, CDR2 FVKESK. This CDR3 has 15 residues. Here the CDR3 reads CASSPPGLALETQYF. CDR3 DNA sequence: TGTGCCAGCAGCCCCCCTGGACTAGCTCTGGAGACCCAGTACTTC. Supplemented by reference TRBV14 and TRBJ2-5, the full variable domain reads EAGVTQFPSHSVIEKGQTVTLRCDPISGHDNLYWYRRVMGKEIKFLLHFVKESKQDESGMPNNRFLAERTGGTYSTLKVQPAELEDSGVYFCASSPPGLALETQYFGPGTRLLVL.

The chain couples TRBV2 to TRBJ1-5; D not certain. V lost 4 bases and J 2 bases, leaving 12 bases between the germline ends. In germline, CDR1 is SNHLY, CDR2 FYNNEI. The CDR3 is 15 amino acids. CDR3 coding DNA: TGTGCCAGCAGTGCTGGAGGTAATCGCAATCAGCCCCAGCATTTT. Translated, it gives CASSAGGNRNQPQHF.

V gene TRBV5-4 combines with J gene TRBJ1-2; perhaps TRBD1 as D (5 bases). The CDR3 runs to 13 residues. Trimming removed 4 bases from V and 2 bases from J, with 9 bases in between. From germline, CDR1 is SGHNT and CDR2 YYREEE (reference sequence). CDR3 DNA sequence: TGTGCCAGCAGCCACACAGGAAACTATGGCTACACCTTC. Encoded protein: CASSHTGNYGYTF.

The V gene is TRBV2, the J gene TRBJ2-5; unclear D gene. With 7 bases removed from V and 1 base from J, the gap between germline ends came to 10 bases. Germline CDR1 and CDR2: SNHLY and FYNNEI. This CDR3 has 13 amino acids. DNA of the CDR3: TGTGCCAGCATAGGCCAGATCCAAGAGACCCAGTACTTC. The encoded protein is CASIGQIQETQYF.

The chain combines TRBV5-1 with TRBJ2-7; D may be TRBD1 or TRBD2 (6 bases each). The CDR3 is 14 residues long. The V end lost 4 bases, the J end lost 5 bases, and 16 bases lay between the germline ends. Germline V lookup: CDR1 SGHRS, CDR2 YFSETQ. The CDR3 sequence is CASSPRAGGDEQYF. DNA for the CDR3: TGCGCCAGCAGCCCCCGGGCCGGGGGCGACGAGCAGTACTTC.

The rearrangement links TRBV28 to TRBJ2-7; D not certain. Germline V lookup: CDR1 MDHEN, CDR2 SYDVKM. V lost 3 bases and J lost 5, with 11 bases in between. The CDR3 loop spans 13 amino acids. CDR3 protein: CASSFPQSDEQYF. DNA of the CDR3: TGTGCCAGCAGTTTCCCACAGTCCGACGAGCAGTACTTC.

The gene calls are TRBV5-4 and TRBJ2-1; possible D gene TRBD2, 5 bases. The CDR3 length is 15 residues. CDR1 and CDR2 (germline): SGHNT, YYREEE (reference sequence). V was trimmed by 1 base and J by 5 bases, leaving 13 bases between them. For the CDR3, the DNA is TGTGCCAGCAGCTTGCCGACTTCGGGGAACAATGAGCAGTTCTTC. This codes for CASSLPTSGNNEQFF.

V and J are TRBV5-1 and TRBJ1-1; the D is unclear. The germline V gene has CDR1 SGHRS and CDR2 YFSETQ. Trimming stripped 0 bases from V and 1 base from J, with 10 bases between. The CDR3 sequence is 15 residues long. The CDR3 DNA follows: TGCGCCAGCAGCTTGGCACGGGCCGGGAACACTGAAGCTTTCTTT. It is translated as CASSLARAGNTEAFF. The entire variable domain, with the rest obtained from reference TRBV5-1 and TRBJ1-1, is as follows: KAGVTQTPRYLIKTRGQQVTLSCSPISGHRSVSWYQQTPGQGLQFLFEYFSETQRNKGNFPGRFSGRQFSNSRSEMNVSTLELGDSALYLCASSLARAGNTEAFFGQGTRLTVV.

The chain couples TRBV30 to TRBJ2-7; D is possibly TRBD1 (6 bases). This CDR3 has 14 residues. V was trimmed by 0 bases and J by 3 bases, leaving 12 bases between them. The V gene's germline CDR1 is GTSNPN and CDR2 SVGIG (reference sequence). CDR3 sequence reads: CAWSVHRAGYEQYF. CDR3 DNA: TGTGCCTGGAGTGTACACAGGGCGGGCTACGAGCAGTACTTC.

This rearrangement joins TRBV4-1 to TRBJ2-7; D not certain. Germline CDR1 reads MGHRA; CDR2 reads YSYEKL. The CDR3 contains 14 residues. Trimming left V 4 bases short and J 3 bases short, with 13 bases between. CDR3 nucleotide sequence: TGCGCCAGCAGCCGGATTAAAGGGCTCTACGAGCAGTACTTC. It yields the protein CASSRIKGLYEQYF.

The chain carries TRBV2 and TRBJ2-7, with 10 bases that match TRBD1. Trimming removed 8 bases from V and 1 base from J; junction bases left unmatched: 11. CDR3 length equals 16 residues. CDR1 is SNHLY and CDR2 is FYNNEI in the germline V gene. The CDR3 DNA follows: TGTGCCAGCGGCAAAGCCGGGACAGGGGTTTCCTACGAGCAGTACTTC. It translates to CASGKAGTGVSYEQYF.

The rearrangement links TRBV6-1 to TRBJ2-1; the D gene is possibly TRBD2 (6 bases). The CDR3 is made up of 19 amino acids. The V end was cut by 2 bases, the J end by 1 base, with 21 bases between. Germline loops: CDR1 MNHNS, CDR2 SASEGT. CDR3 residues: CASSESRRDSAGSYNEQFF. CDR3 nucleotides: TGTGCCAGCAGTGAAAGTAGGAGGGACTCTGCTGGATCCTACAATGAGCAGTTCTTC.